The 25 T cell receptor beta chains listed next were all sequenced from one sample in a study of T cell repertoires in cytomegalovirus infection. Via MiXCR, TCRdb re-called the reads, giving one row per CDR3 protein. The sample has around 550,000 distinct CDR3 sequences, around 27% seen once. Sequenced sample: PBMCs. These receptors came from a human donor in good health (CMV status not recorded). Some clones in this sample may be carry-over from other donors' samples.

The rearrangement joins TRBV6-2 or TRBV6-3 to TRBJ2-7, with D unresolved. This CDR3 region has 17 residues. V lost 2 bases and J 0 bases, leaving 17 bases between the germline ends. CDR1 and CDR2 (germline): MNHEY, SVGEGT. CDR3 in DNA: TGTGCCAGCAGTTACCCGAGGCGTAACCCCCTCTCCTACGAGCAGTACTTC. Amino acid sequence: CASSYPRRNPLSYEQYF.

A few counts support this clonotype. V is TRBV6-5 and J is TRBJ2-7, with D perhaps matching TRBD2 (6 bases). Germline V gives CDR1 MNHEY, CDR2 SVGAGI. The CDR3 spans 15 residues. With 4 bases removed from V and 7 bases from J, the gap between germline ends came to 20 bases. CDR3 sequence reads: CASSSPAGTSKEQYF. The CDR3 region has the DNA TGTGCCAGCAGTTCCCCGGCCGGGACTTCGAAGGAGCAGTACTTC.

This clonotype occurred once. The chain couples TRBV29-1 to TRBJ2-7, with 14 nucleotides matching TRBD2. This CDR3 comprises 15 residues. V lost 6 bases to trimming and J lost 6 bases; unmatched junction nucleotides: 10. The germline V gene encodes CDR1 SQVTM and CDR2 ANQGSEA. The CDR3 sequence: CSVSGLAGAVAEQYF. The CDR3 DNA reads as TGCAGCGTCTCGGGACTAGCGGGAGCGGTCGCCGAGCAGTACTTC.

This chain connects TRBV28 to TRBJ2-3; D might be TRBD2 (5 bases). CDR3 length equals 16 residues. V lost 2 bases, J lost 2 bases, and 14 bases lay in between. Germline V gives CDR1 MDHEN, CDR2 SYDVKM. The chain's CDR3 is CASSLTSGLITDTQYF. The CDR3 DNA sequence: TGTGCCAGCAGTTTAACCAGCGGCCTTATCACAGATACGCAGTATTTT.

The CDR3 spells CASSSDSLTQQFF. As DNA, the CDR3 is TGTGCCAGCAGCTCGGACTCACTCACCCAGCAGTTCTTC. The genes are TRBV5-6 and TRBJ2-1, with D perhaps matching TRBD2 (5 bases). The CDR3 runs 13 residues. V lost 3 bases and J 11 bases, leaving 15 bases between the germline ends. Germline V gene data show CDR1 as SGHDT and CDR2 as YYEEEE. Full variable domain (missing parts from reference TRBV5-6 and TRBJ2-1): DAGVTQSPTHLIKTRGQQVTLRCSPKSGHDTVSWYQQALGQGPQFIFQYYEEEERQRGNFPDRFSGHQFPNYSSELNVNALLLGDSALYLCASSSDSLTQQFFGPGTRLTVL.

This clonotype occurred a few times. V gene TRBV6-2 or TRBV6-3 combines with J gene TRBJ2-1, with D perhaps matching TRBD2 (5 bases). Per germline, CDR1 MNHEY and CDR2 SVGEGT. The CDR3 has 16 amino acids. With 3 bases removed from V and 7 bases from J, the gap between germline ends came to 19 bases. The CDR3 DNA reads as TGTGCCAGCAGTTATTTAGCGTTCGGCTTTGTGAATGAGCAGTTCTTC. Translated, it gives CASSYLAFGFVNEQFF.

The chain employs TRBV19 and TRBJ2-1, with 12 bases identical to TRBD2. The CDR3 sequence is 15 residues long. With 7 bases clipped from V and 5 bases from J, the junction kept 6 bases outside the gene matches. CDR1 LNHDA and CDR2 SQIVND come from the germline V gene (reference sequence). CDR3 DNA sequence: TGTGCCAGTACCTCACTAGCGGGAGGAAACAATGAGCAGTTCTTC. Protein product: CASTSLAGGNNEQFF. Together with reference TRBV19 and TRBJ2-1, the CDR3 gives the full variable domain: DGGITQSPKYLFRKEGQNVTLSCEQNLNHDAMYWYRQDPGQGLRLIYYSQIVNDFQKGDIAEGYSVSREKKESFPLTVTSAQKNPTAFYLCASTSLAGGNNEQFFGPGTRLTVL.

This chain joins TRBV7-6 and TRBJ2-5, with no clear D. CDR1 is SGHVS, CDR2 FNYEAQ, per germline. The CDR3 totals 15 residues. With 1 base removed from V and 4 bases from J, the gap between germline ends came to 13 bases. The CDR3 here is CASSLETGMGETQYF. In DNA, the CDR3 is TGTGCCAGCAGCTTAGAGACGGGTATGGGAGAGACCCAGTACTTC.

V usage is TRBV7-6 and J usage is TRBJ2-3, with 8 bases identical to TRBD1. V was clipped by 3 bases and J by 2 bases; unmatched bases: 10. Germline V CDR1 and CDR2: SGHVS, FNYEAQ. There are 17 residues in the CDR3. The CDR3 sequence: CASSFRTGSPLTDTQYF. The CDR3 bases are TGTGCCAGCAGCTTCAGGACAGGGAGTCCACTCACAGATACGCAGTATTTT.

This sequence joins TRBV27 and TRBJ2-1, with D perhaps TRBD1 or TRBD2 (7 bases each). The CDR3 runs to 12 residues. Looked up from germline, CDR1 is MNHEY and CDR2 is SMNVEV (reference sequence). The ends were cut back, 5 bases at V and 11 bases at J, with 13 bases in the middle. Here the CDR3 DNA reads TGTGCCAGCAGTAGCGGGACAGAGAAGCAGTTCTTC. Its protein is CASSSGTEKQFF.

This clonotype turned up a few times. The chain recombines TRBV6-1 with TRBJ1-2; D is unresolved. The germline gives CDR1 MNHNS, CDR2 SASEGT. This CDR3 spans 16 amino acids. Trimming cost V 7 bases and J 4 bases, with 22 bases left between them. The CDR3 sequence is CASKAWAPGLSYGYTF. The DNA of the CDR3 is TGTGCCAGCAAGGCGTGGGCCCCCGGATTGAGCTATGGCTACACCTTC.

This clonotype was seen repeatedly, ten times or more. The chain employs TRBV12-3 or TRBV12-4 and TRBJ2-1; 13 nucleotides align to TRBD2. The J segment lost 6 bases and the V segment lost 6 bases, leaving 5 bases of the junction unmatched. The CDR3 is made up of 15 amino acids. DNA for the CDR3: TGTGCCAGCAGCCAGACTAGCGGGAGGATCAATGAGCAGTTCTTC. Translation: CASSQTSGRINEQFF.

V usage is TRBV14 and J usage is TRBJ2-3; no firm D call. Per the germline V gene, CDR1 is SGHDN and CDR2 is FVKESK. The length of the CDR3 is 16 residues. The ends were cut back, 1 base at V and 2 bases at J, with 13 bases in the middle. This CDR3 is CASSQGGRAFTDTQYF. In DNA, the CDR3 is TGTGCCAGCAGCCAAGGAGGCAGAGCGTTCACAGATACGCAGTATTTT.

The chain links TRBV27 to TRBJ1-2, with D tentatively TRBD1 (5 bases). CDR1 and CDR2 from the germline V gene are MNHEY and SMNVEV (reference sequence). The CDR3 covers 15 residues. V lost 5 bases and J lost 2, with 15 bases in between. The CDR3 DNA sequence: TGTGCCAGCAGTGCCGGGACGGCCGCAAACTATGGCTACACCTTC. Translation: CASSAGTAANYGYTF.

The chain uses TRBV7-2 and TRBJ2-7, with 9 bases fitting TRBD2. CDR1 SGHTA and CDR2 FQGNSA come from the germline V gene. This CDR3 region has 19 residues. V lost 4 bases and J lost 0; bases outside the gene matches: 16. CDR3 bases: TGTGCCAGCAGCTCCCGAGGTAGCGGGAGCCCGATGAGCTCCTACGAGCAGTACTTC. Encoded protein: CASSSRGSGSPMSSYEQYF.

The sample holds a few counts of this clonotype. V and J are TRBV7-3 and TRBJ2-1; 8 positions agree with TRBD1. The germline V gene has CDR1 SGHTA and CDR2 FQGTGA. This CDR3 is 15 amino acids long. J lost 0 bases, V lost 5 bases, and 3 bases had no gene match. The CDR3 DNA sequence: TGTGCCAGCAGCGCTCAGGGGGCCTCCTACAATGAGCAGTTCTTC. This codes for CASSAQGASYNEQFF.

The chain employs TRBV6-2 or TRBV6-3 and TRBJ2-5, with 8 nucleotides matching TRBD2. The junction had 18 bases not matched to a gene; V was cut back by 4 bases and J by 5 bases. Per the germline V gene, CDR1 is MNHEY and CDR2 is SVGEGT. CDR3 size: 18 residues. The chain's CDR3 is CASSSGGLASQFGETQYF. The CDR3 DNA reads as TGTGCCAGCAGTTCTGGAGGACTAGCTTCTCAATTCGGGGAGACCCAGTACTTC.

The chain carries TRBV29-1 and TRBJ1-2; the D gene is possibly TRBD1 (5 bases). Germline CDR1 and CDR2: SQVTM and ANQGSEA. Between the trimmed V and J ends, which lost 7 bases and 3 bases, there was a span of 15 bases. The CDR3 is 13 amino acids. CDR3 in amino acids: CSADTGLDYGYTF. The CDR3 DNA reads as TGCAGCGCCGATACGGGGCTGGACTATGGCTACACCTTC.

This clonotype came up many times. This sequence joins TRBV7-9 and TRBJ1-6; 9 bases map to TRBD1. V shed 3 bases, J shed 6 bases, and the junction held 3 bases outside the gene matches. CDR3 length: 15 amino acids. Per germline, CDR1 SEHNR and CDR2 FQNEAQ (reference sequence). The CDR3 protein is CASSLRTGVNSPLHF. Here the CDR3 DNA reads TGTGCCAGCAGCTTGAGGACAGGGGTTAATTCACCCCTCCACTTT.

This clonotype was observed a few times. The CDR3 region has the DNA TGTGCCAGTGGAAATAGCGGGCAGACCTACGAGCAGTACTTC. Translating gives CASGNSGQTYEQYF. V and J are TRBV19 and TRBJ2-7, with 7 nucleotides matching TRBD2. The CDR3 is 14 amino acids. CDR1 LNHDA and CDR2 SQIVND come from the germline V gene (reference sequence). V lost 8 bases to trimming and J lost 2 bases; unmatched junction nucleotides: 9. Full variable domain (remainder filled in from reference TRBV19 and TRBJ2-7): DGGITQSPKYLFRKEGQNVTLSCEQNLNHDAMYWYRQDPGQGLRLIYYSQIVNDFQKGDIAEGYSVSREKKESFPLTVTSAQKNPTAFYLCASGNSGQTYEQYFGPGTRLTVT.

This chain connects TRBV7-3 to TRBJ1-1, with D unresolved. Germline V lookup: CDR1 SGHTA, CDR2 FQGTGA. CDR3 length: 13 residues. Deletions cut 2 bases from V and 3 bases from J, with 7 bases between. The DNA of the CDR3 is TGTGCCAGCAGCTTAGAGACGTACACTGAAGCTTTCTTT. Its protein product is CASSLETYTEAFF.

This clonotype was seen a few times. This chain joins TRBV7-6 and TRBJ1-2; D unclear. The CDR3 is 13 amino acids. Trimming cost V 3 bases and J 0 bases, with 5 bases left between them. Germline V gene data show CDR1 as SGHVS and CDR2 as FNYEAQ. This CDR3 reads CASSFVTNYGYTF. The CDR3 nucleotides read TGTGCCAGCAGCTTCGTGACTAACTATGGCTACACCTTC.

Ten or more counts support this clonotype. CDR3 in amino acids: CASSLEWGQETQYF. The CDR3 DNA sequence: TGTGCCAGCAGCCTTGAGTGGGGTCAAGAGACCCAGTACTTC. The chain couples TRBV7-6 to TRBJ2-5; D gene unclear. Germline CDR1 reads SGHVS; CDR2 reads FNYEAQ. The CDR3 has 14 residues. V was shortened by 5 bases and J by 2 bases, with 12 bases between the two germline ends.

The J gene is TRBJ2-2, the V gene TRBV28; D may be TRBD2 (6 bases). This CDR3 spans 15 amino acids. Per the germline V gene, CDR1 is MDHEN and CDR2 is SYDVKM. Trimming removed 5 bases from V and 6 bases from J, with 16 bases in between. The CDR3 region has the DNA TGTGCCAGCAGTAAAGCCGGGAGTCCGCCCGGGGAGCTGTTTTTT. Translating gives CASSKAGSPPGELFF.

The gene calls are TRBV2 and TRBJ2-3; possibly TRBD2 for D (6 bases). The CDR3 sequence is 18 residues long. V lost 2 bases, J lost 0 bases, and 18 bases lay in between. Germline CDR1 is SNHLY and CDR2 is FYNNEI. The CDR3 is CASSEFQGRSGSTDTQYF. Written as DNA, the CDR3 is TGTGCCAGCAGTGAATTTCAGGGAAGGAGCGGGAGCACAGATACGCAGTATTTT.